These T cell receptor beta chains were read from a single sample in a study of T cells in Graves' hyperthyroidism and ophthalmopathy. One entry per CDR3 protein, called by TCRdb with MiXCR from the multiplex PCR reads. The repertoire holds 500,000 to 600,000 distinct CDR3 sequences, with approximately 49% as singletons. The specimen sequenced was peripheral blood or thyroid tissue (not recorded which). These receptor sequences come from an adult woman with Graves' disease, either hyperthyroidism or ophthalmopathy (not recorded which). The CDR3 runs from the conserved cysteine through the conserved F or W. Fields, in order: J gene, clone size, V gene, D gene, CDR3 length, CDR3 DNA, CDR3 protein. The D gene is left open where the match is weak. A clone size is listed for some rows: how often the clone was seen (once, few, many), or a class if it is expanded.

>TRBJ2-5|NA|TRBV6-6|NA|13
TGTGCCAGCAGTTACTCGAGAGAGGAGACCCAGTACTTC
CASSYSREETQYF
>TRBJ2-7|NA|TRBV7-9|TRBD1|13
TGTGCCAGCAGGGATGACAGGGAGCACGAGCAGTACTTC
CASRDDREHEQYF
>TRBJ2-7|few|TRBV6-2/TRBV6-3|NA|14
TGTGCCAGCAGATTCAGGGGAGCTGGAGACGAGCAGTACTTC
CASRFRGAGDEQYF
>TRBJ1-6|NA|TRBV7-9|NA|14
TGTGCCAGCAGCTTAGCGCCGACTATCGGACCCCTCCACTTT
CASSLAPTIGPLHF
>TRBJ1-5|many|TRBV6-6|NA|12
TGTGCCAGCAGTTCGGTGTACCAGCCCCAGCATTTT
CASSSVYQPQHF
>TRBJ2-5|NA|TRBV19|NA|14
TGTGCCAGTAGTATAAGTCCGGGGCAAGGCACCCAGTACTTC
CASSISPGQGTQYF
>TRBJ2-7|few|TRBV7-2|TRBD1|14
TGTGCCAGCGCCCGGGACAGGTCCTCCTACGAGCAGTACTTC
CASARDRSSYEQYF
>TRBJ1-2|once|TRBV6-1|TRBD1|14
TGTGCCAGCAGTGAACAGGGACAGAACTATGGCTACACCTTC
CASSEQGQNYGYTF
>TRBJ1-5|NA|TRBV6-2/TRBV6-3|TRBD1|17
TGTGCCAGCAGCAAGGGACAGGGACGCCCTAGCAATCAGCCCCAGCATTTT
CASSKGQGRPSNQPQHF
>TRBJ1-1|many|TRBV7-9|NA|15
TGTGCCAGCAGCTTAGGGGCAGCCATGAACACTGAAGCTTTCTTT
CASSLGAAMNTEAFF
>TRBJ1-1|many|TRBV7-8|NA|14
TGTGCCAGCGTAGTAGTAGGGGTAAACACTGAAGCTTTCTTT
CASVVVGVNTEAFF
>TRBJ2-7|many|TRBV29-1|TRBD1|12
TGCAGCGGCCGGGACAGAGCCTACGAGCAGTACTTC
CSGRDRAYEQYF
>TRBJ2-6|NA|TRBV2|TRBD1|13
TGTGCCAGCAGCGGACAGGGGGCCTACGTCCTGACTTTC
CASSGQGAYVLTF
>TRBJ2-7|few|TRBV9|NA|13
TGTGCCAGCAGCGTAGAAACAGACTACGAGCAGTACTTC
CASSVETDYEQYF
>TRBJ1-2|many|TRBV25-1|NA|17
TGTGCCAGCAGTGAATGGGGCAGCCCCCCGAGCGGGTATGGCTACACCTTC
CASSEWGSPPSGYGYTF
>TRBJ1-1|NA|TRBV20-1|NA|13
TGCAGTGCTAGAGTGGGATGGGGCACTGAAGCTTTCTTT
CSARVGWGTEAFF
>TRBJ1-2|few|TRBV5-1|NA|13
TGCGCCAGCAGCCGGTCGGCGGGAGGCCTCAACACCTTC
CASSRSAGGLNTF
>TRBJ2-7|NA|TRBV2|NA|13
TGTGCCAGCAGTTCGTTCGGGACCGCCGAGCAGTACTTC
CASSSFGTAEQYF
>TRBJ1-6|NA|TRBV7-9|NA|15
TGTGCCAGCAGCTTAGCGGCAGGGGAGATTTCACCCCTCCACTTT
CASSLAAGEISPLHF
>TRBJ2-7|few|TRBV2|TRBD2|16
TGTGCCAGCAGTGACGGACTAGCGGGCCCTACCTACGAGCAGTACTTC
CASSDGLAGPTYEQYF
>TRBJ1-1|NA|TRBV20-1|NA|13
TGCAGTGCTATCCGGGAACTACACACTGAAGCTTTCTTT
CSAIRELHTEAFF
>TRBJ2-7|many|TRBV7-2|NA|12
TGTGCCAGCAGCTTAGTAGCGCGGGAGCAGTACTTC
CASSLVAREQYF
>TRBJ1-1|many|TRBV7-3|NA|13
TGTGCCAGCAGCCGTGAATTGAACACTGAAGCTTTCTTT
CASSRELNTEAFF
>TRBJ1-1|few|TRBV7-9|NA|15
TGTGCCAGCAGCGTAGTAGGACGCAGGGCGACTGAAGCTTTCTTT
CASSVVGRRATEAFF
>TRBJ1-6|few|TRBV6-6|NA|14
TGTGCCAGCAGTCTAGTCGCTTTCGATTCACCCCTCCACTTT
CASSLVAFDSPLHF
>TRBJ1-2|NA|TRBV20-1|NA|13
TGCAGTGCTCACCGGGACGGGTCCTATGGCTACACCTTC
CSAHRDGSYGYTF
>TRBJ1-4|NA|TRBV7-9|NA|15
TGTGCCAGCAGCGTCGGGCAGGACTCTAATGAAAAACTGTTTTTT
CASSVGQDSNEKLFF
>TRBJ1-5|NA|TRBV7-2|NA|14
TGTGCCAGCAGCTTAATCGGGGGCAATCAGCCCCAGCATTTT
CASSLIGGNQPQHF
>TRBJ1-5|NA|TRBV5-1|NA|14
TGCGCCAGCAGCCAAGTTGCGGTGGATCAGCCCCAGCATTTT
CASSQVAVDQPQHF
>TRBJ2-7|few|TRBV6-6|TRBD1|14
TGTGCCAGCAGTTACTCGACAGGGGGCTACGAGCAGTACTTC
CASSYSTGGYEQYF
>TRBJ2-7|once|TRBV29-1|TRBD2|19
TGCAGCGTTGAGTCCCCCCCGAAGGGTGCAGCGGGACTAGCGGGCGAGCAGTACTTC
CSVESPPKGAAGLAGEQYF
>TRBJ1-1|many|TRBV5-8|NA|14
TGTGCCAGCAGCTTTGGACAGTTTAACACTGAAGCTTTCTTT
CASSFGQFNTEAFF
>TRBJ2-7|NA|TRBV6-1|NA|13
TGTGCCATCAGATTTAAGTTCTACCACGAGCAGTACTTC
CAIRFKFYHEQYF
>TRBJ2-6|many|TRBV7-2|NA|17
TGTGCCAGCAGCACGTATGGACCGTCCTCTGGGGCCAACGTCCTGACTTTC
CASSTYGPSSGANVLTF
>TRBJ2-7|NA|TRBV20-1|TRBD2|15
TGCAGTGCTAGAGCAACGGGACTAGCTCGCTACGAGCAGTACTTC
CSARATGLARYEQYF
>TRBJ2-5|NA|TRBV29-1|NA|14
TGCAGCGTTGAAGTTGTTGGGGGTGGCGAGACCCAGTACTTC
CSVEVVGGGETQYF
>TRBJ1-4|many|TRBV10-3|TRBD1|13
TGTGCCATCAGTGCAGGGGGAAATGAAAAACTGTTTTTT
CAISAGGNEKLFF
>TRBJ2-7|many|TRBV20-1|TRBD2|14
TGCAGTGCTAGAGTTGAAGCGGGAGGGAAAGAGCAGTACTTC
CSARVEAGGKEQYF
>TRBJ1-6|NA|TRBV12-3/TRBV12-4|NA|17
TGTGCCAGCAGAGGGGGACCAGGGGACCGATATAATTCACCCCTCCACTTT
CASRGGPGDRYNSPLHF
>TRBJ2-7|once|TRBV29-1|NA|15
TGCAGCGTTGAAGATCCGGCAGGGCTCGCCTACGAGCAGTACTTC
CSVEDPAGLAYEQYF
>TRBJ1-2|few|TRBV9|NA|15
TGTGCCAGCAGCGCAACGGGCCCTGGCTCCGATGGCTACACCTTC
CASSATGPGSDGYTF
>TRBJ1-5|many|TRBV12-3/TRBV12-4|TRBD1|14
TGTGCCAGCAGTTTACAGGACAGGGGATCACCCCAGCATTTT
CASSLQDRGSPQHF
>TRBJ2-7|NA|TRBV29-1|TRBD1|16
TGCAGCGTTGAGGCCCCGGGACAGGGAGCGACTGGGGAGCAGTACTTC
CSVEAPGQGATGEQYF
>TRBJ1-2|many|TRBV30|TRBD1|14
TGTGCCTGGAGTGGGGACAGGAGAAACTATGGCTACACCTTC
CAWSGDRRNYGYTF
>TRBJ1-3|many|TRBV15|TRBD1|13
TGTGCCACCAGAGGCAGGGGGCGGAACACCATATATTTT
CATRGRGRNTIYF
>TRBJ2-5|NA|TRBV20-1|TRBD2|14
TGCAGTGCTATGGGGCGGGAGGGCCGGGGGACCCAGTACTTC
CSAMGREGRGTQYF
>TRBJ1-3|NA|TRBV2|NA|15
TGTGCCACCCAAAGTCCCCAAGTGAAAGGAAACACCATATATTTT
CATQSPQVKGNTIYF
>TRBJ1-5|many|TRBV5-6|NA|15
TGTGCCAGCAGCAAGGACCCTGATAGCAATCAGCCCCAGCATTTT
CASSKDPDSNQPQHF
>TRBJ2-5|many|TRBV5-1|TRBD1|14
TGCGCCAGCAGCGCACAGGGGACCGACGAGACCCAGTACTTC
CASSAQGTDETQYF
>TRBJ2-7|few|TRBV27|NA|13
TGTGCCAGCAGTTTATTACAGGGAGACGAGCAGTACTTC
CASSLLQGDEQYF
>TRBJ2-7|NA|TRBV5-1|NA|15
TGCGCCAGCAGCTGGGGGGGACAGACCACCTACGAGCAGTACTTC
CASSWGGQTTYEQYF